The 27 T cell receptor beta chains given below trace back to one sample, sequenced in a study of chemoradiotherapy in HPV16-positive cancers. Some clones are missing from TCRdb's copy, which holds only in-frame ones; the method was immunoSEQ multiplex PCR. The sample has 20,000 to 25,000 clones, around 90% seen once; the top ten hold less than 6%. Sequenced here: blood, sampled from a patient who underwent chemoradiotherapy. All receptors derive from a human donor with HPV-associated anogenital cancer.

The rearrangement uses TRBV9 and TRBJ1-6; TRBD1 matches 9 bases. Germline V gives CDR1 SGDLS, CDR2 YYNGEE. The CDR3 covers 14 residues. With 5 bases clipped from V and 7 bases from J, the junction kept 4 bases outside the gene matches. CDR3 in DNA: TGTGCCAGCAGTAGAGACAGGGGGAATTCACCCCTCCACTTT. This translates into CASSRDRGNSPLHF. Full variable domain (outside the CDR3, taken from reference TRBV9 and TRBJ1-6): DSGVTQTPKHLITATGQRVTLRCSPRSGDLSVYWYQQSLDQGLQFLIQYYNGEERAKGNILERFSAQQFPDLHSELNLSSLELGDSALYFCASSRDRGNSPLHFGNGTRLTVT.

The chain employs TRBV30 and TRBJ1-2, with 9 bases identical to TRBD1. The CDR3 is made up of 15 amino acids. Germline V gives CDR1 GTSNPN, CDR2 SVGIG (reference sequence). Germline trimming cut 4 bases from V and 8 bases from J; bases unmatched to any gene: 14. CDR3: CAWIKGQGLAGGYTF. CDR3 nucleotides: TGTGCCTGGATCAAAGGACAGGGGCTCGCGGGGGGCTACACCTTC.

The gene calls are TRBV18 and TRBJ1-5; TRBD1 aligns across 7 bases. The CDR3 totals 16 residues. Germline V gene data show CDR1 as KGHSH and CDR2 as LQKENI. The V gene end was trimmed by 4 bases and the J gene end by 0 bases; junction bases not matched to a gene: 6. The CDR3 region is CASSRDSLYSNQPQHF. CDR3 DNA sequence: TGTGCCAGCTCACGGGACAGCTTATATAGCAATCAGCCCCAGCATTTT.

The chain carries TRBV11-2 and TRBJ2-1, with 8 bases that match TRBD1. V shed 7 bases, J shed 7 bases, and the junction held 9 bases outside the gene matches. Germline V gene sequence: CDR1 SGHAT, CDR2 FQNNGV. The CDR3 sequence is 14 residues long. CDR3 coding DNA: TGTGCCAGCACCGTCCGACAGGGGAGTAATGAGCAGTTCTTC. Translation: CASTVRQGSNEQFF.

The J gene is TRBJ1-2, the V gene TRBV27; TRBD1 agrees at 7 bases. This CDR3 has 13 residues. Germline V gene lookup returns CDR1 MNHEY and CDR2 SMNVEV (reference sequence). V was clipped by 3 bases and J by 3 bases; unmatched bases: 1. The CDR3 loop is CASSFTGDYGYTF. In DNA form, the CDR3 reads TGTGCCAGCAGTTTTACAGGGGACTATGGCTACACCTTC.

This clone appeared a single time. The rearrangement links TRBV5-6 to TRBJ1-1; no reliable D call. This CDR3 has 15 residues. V dropped 3 bases and J dropped 6 bases, with 18 bases sitting between them. Germline V gene lookup returns CDR1 SGHDT and CDR2 YYEEEE. The DNA of the CDR3 is TGTGCCAGCAGCTATCGTCCGTACTCGGATCCTGAAGCTTTCTTT. It yields the protein CASSYRPYSDPEAFF. Variable domain in full (rest from reference TRBV5-6 and TRBJ1-1): DAGVTQSPTHLIKTRGQQVTLRCSPKSGHDTVSWYQQALGQGPQFIFQYYEEEERQRGNFPDRFSGHQFPNYSSELNVNALLLGDSALYLCASSYRPYSDPEAFFGQGTRLTVV.

The rearrangement uses TRBV30 and TRBJ1-4; 11 bases match TRBD1. After removal of 3 bases from V and 7 bases from J, the junction contained 10 bases not matched to a gene. This CDR3 has 16 amino acids. Looked up from germline, CDR1 is GTSNPN and CDR2 is SVGIG (reference sequence). The CDR3 reads CAWRPGQGAPGEKLFF. The CDR3 DNA reads TGTGCCTGGAGACCAGGACAGGGGGCGCCTGGTGAAAAACTGTTTTTT. Variable domain in full (rest from reference TRBV30 and TRBJ1-4): SQTIHQWPATLVQPVGSPLSLECTVEGTSNPNLYWYRQAAGRGLQLLFYSVGIGQISSEVPQNLSASRPQDRQFILSSKKLLLSDSGFYLCAWRPGQGAPGEKLFFGSGTQLSVL.

The rearrangement uses TRBV19 and TRBJ2-5; 10 nucleotides align to TRBD1. The CDR3 has 15 amino acids. Germline V gene sequence: CDR1 LNHDA, CDR2 SQIVND (reference sequence). After removal of 6 bases from V and 5 bases from J, the junction contained 9 bases not matched to a gene. The CDR3 coding sequence is TGTGCCAGTAGCCCGGCGGACAGGGGGGGGGAGACCCAGTACTTC. This codes for CASSPADRGGETQYF.

This rearrangement joins TRBV27 to TRBJ2-7, with 9 bases aligning to TRBD1. With 3 bases clipped from V and 2 bases from J, the junction kept 2 bases outside the gene matches. CDR1 and CDR2 (germline): MNHEY, SMNVEV (reference sequence). This CDR3 has 14 amino acids. The CDR3 nucleotides are TGTGCCAGCAGTTTGCGGACAGGGGCCTACGAGCAGTACTTC. This translates into CASSLRTGAYEQYF.

This sequence joins TRBV30 and TRBJ2-3; D could derive from TRBD1 or TRBD2 (5 bases each). CDR1 and CDR2 from the germline V gene are GTSNPN and SVGIG (reference sequence). There are 13 residues in the CDR3. Trimming stripped 1 base from V and 5 bases from J, with 10 bases between. The CDR3 DNA sequence: TGTGCCTGGAGTGAGGGGCGGGTAGATACGCAGTATTTT. This gives the protein CAWSEGRVDTQYF.

This chain joins TRBV11-2 and TRBJ2-1, with TRBD1 matching 9 bases. Germline CDR1 reads SGHAT; CDR2 reads FQNNGV. The CDR3 sequence is 14 residues long. With V trimmed by 1 base and J by 9 bases, 4 bases remained unmatched. CDR3 sequence: CASSLGQGGIEQFF. In DNA, the CDR3 is TGTGCCAGCAGCTTAGGACAGGGGGGGATTGAGCAGTTCTTC.

V is TRBV7-2 and J is TRBJ2-5, with D perhaps being TRBD1 or TRBD2 (5 bases each). The CDR3 spans 14 residues. Between the trimmed V and J ends, which lost 1 base and 5 bases, there was a span of 11 bases. The germline V gene encodes CDR1 SGHTA and CDR2 FQGNSA. The CDR3 nucleotides are TGTGCCAGCAGCTTAGTGTACGGGGCTGAGACCCAGTACTTC. It is translated as CASSLVYGAETQYF.

The rearrangement links TRBV30 to TRBJ1-1; TRBD1 matches at 8 bases. Per germline, CDR1 GTSNPN and CDR2 SVGIG (reference sequence). The CDR3 covers 13 residues. V was pared by 5 bases and J by 0 bases, with 2 bases of the junction left unmatched. CDR3 residues: CAWRTGLNTEAFF. Written as DNA, the CDR3 is TGTGCCTGGCGGACAGGGCTGAACACTGAAGCTTTCTTT.

The chain carries TRBV7-9 and TRBJ2-7; a weak D match, TRBD2 (7 bases). The V gene's germline CDR1 is SEHNR and CDR2 FQNEAQ (reference sequence). With 5 bases removed from V and 3 bases from J, the gap between germline ends came to 20 bases. This CDR3 contains 16 residues. The CDR3 nucleotides read TGTGCCAGCAGCCAAGGCGGGGGCACCCTTTTCTACGAGCAGTACTTC. It encodes CASSQGGGTLFYEQYF.

The J gene is TRBJ1-4, the V gene TRBV5-1; D not resolved. Deletions cut 0 bases from V and 5 bases from J, with 11 bases between. The CDR3 consists of 15 residues. The germline V gene encodes CDR1 SGHRS and CDR2 YFSETQ. CDR3 loop: CASSLEGTSNEKLFF. DNA of the CDR3: TGCGCCAGCAGCTTGGAGGGCACATCCAATGAAAAACTGTTTTTT.

This sequence joins TRBV6-4 and TRBJ1-1; D remains unclear. Germline loops: CDR1 MRHNA, CDR2 SNTAGT. V was shortened by 6 bases and J by 2 bases, with 10 bases between the two germline ends. The CDR3 runs to 13 residues. The DNA for the CDR3 is TGTGCCAGCAGCTTACGGAGCAACACTGAAGCTTTCTTT. Its translation: CASSLRSNTEAFF.

This clone was recorded only once. This chain links TRBV5-1 with TRBJ1-2; D is uncertain. Germline V lookup: CDR1 SGHRS, CDR2 YFSETQ. The CDR3 spans 15 residues. V lost 4 bases and J lost 6, with 19 bases in between. CDR3 residues: CASSGTTSTGDGYTF. In DNA, the CDR3 is TGCGCCAGCAGCGGTACGACCTCGACTGGAGATGGCTACACCTTC. Full variable domain (rest looked up from reference TRBV5-1 and TRBJ1-2): KAGVTQTPRYLIKTRGQQVTLSCSPISGHRSVSWYQQTPGQGLQFLFEYFSETQRNKGNFPGRFSGRQFSNSRSEMNVSTLELGDSALYLCASSGTTSTGDGYTFGSGTRLTVV.

This chain joins TRBV10-3 and TRBJ1-2, with D possibly TRBD1 on 5 matching bases. V dropped 8 bases and J dropped 3 bases, with 13 bases sitting between them. Germline CDR1 ENHRY, CDR2 SYGVKD. The CDR3 is 13 residues long. Here the CDR3 reads CAIGRDSHYGYTF. The CDR3 bases are TGTGCCATCGGCCGGGACTCCCACTATGGCTACACCTTC.

The V and J genes are TRBV9 and TRBJ2-1, with 15 positions matching TRBD2. V dropped 3 bases and J dropped 0; count of bases not matched to a gene: 4. Looked up from germline, CDR1 is SGDLS and CDR2 is YYNGEE. CDR3 size: 18 residues. The CDR3 protein is CASSGTSGGATSYNEQFF. The CDR3 bases are TGTGCCAGCAGCGGGACTAGCGGGGGGGCGACCTCCTACAATGAGCAGTTCTTC.

V is TRBV7-2 and J is TRBJ1-2; D is ambiguous. Trimming removed 4 bases from V and 11 bases from J, with 17 bases in between. The CDR3 loop spans 13 amino acids. CDR1 is SGHTA and CDR2 is FQGNSA in the germline V gene. CDR3 in amino acids: CASSSYQNTPYTF. CDR3 bases: TGTGCCAGCAGCTCTTATCAAAATACACCTTACACCTTC.

This sequence joins TRBV5-1 and TRBJ2-5; 7 nucleotides agree with TRBD2. CDR1 is SGHRS, CDR2 YFSETQ, per germline. Trimming removed 3 bases from V and 4 bases from J; junction bases left unmatched: 12. The CDR3 contains 16 residues. CDR3 in DNA: TGCGCCAGCAGCTCGAGCCGCTCCGGCGGGGGAGAGACCCAGTACTTC. Its translation: CASSSSRSGGGETQYF.

This rearrangement joins TRBV19 to TRBJ1-5; tentatively, D is TRBD1 (5 bases). V shed 5 bases and J shed 1 base, with 12 bases lying between them. This CDR3 region has 15 residues. Germline V lookup: CDR1 LNHDA, CDR2 SQIVND (reference sequence). The CDR3: CASSETDRSNQPQHF. CDR3 in DNA: TGTGCCAGTAGTGAGACAGATAGGAGCAATCAGCCCCAGCATTTT.

The chain carries TRBV19 and TRBJ1-5; a weak D match, TRBD1 (5 bases). The germline V and J ends were trimmed by 6 bases and 0 bases, with 9 bases remaining between them. In germline, CDR1 is LNHDA, CDR2 SQIVND (reference sequence). There are 14 residues in the CDR3. The CDR3 reads CASRQGYSNQPQHF. CDR3 sequence (DNA): TGTGCCAGTAGGCAGGGTTATAGCAATCAGCCCCAGCATTTT.

This sequence joins TRBV29-1 and TRBJ2-3; D possibly uses TRBD1 or TRBD2 (5 bases each). The V end was cut by 6 bases, the J end by 1 base, with 11 bases between. CDR1 is SQVTM, CDR2 ANQGSEA, per germline. The CDR3 sequence is 13 residues long. The CDR3 coding sequence is TGCAGCGTGGGGGTTGGGGGCACAGATACGCAGTATTTT. This sequence encodes CSVGVGGTDTQYF.

The chain has TRBV7-2 and TRBJ1-3, with D tentatively TRBD1 (6 bases). Germline V gene lookup returns CDR1 SGHTA and CDR2 FQGNSA. The CDR3 runs 17 residues. Trimming took 1 base from V and 0 from J, leaving 13 bases between them. The CDR3 sequence: CASSLGWGGDSGNTIYF. CDR3 nucleotides: TGTGCCAGCAGCTTAGGCTGGGGGGGCGACTCTGGAAACACCATATATTTT. The entire variable domain, with the rest obtained from reference TRBV7-2 and TRBJ1-3, is as follows: GAGVSQSPSNKVTEKGKDVELRCDPISGHTALYWYRQSLGQGLEFLIYFQGNSAPDKSGLPSDRFSAERTGGSVSTLTIQRTQQEDSAVYLCASSLGWGGDSGNTIYFGEGSWLTVV.

The rearrangement links TRBV4-1 to TRBJ2-7, with D uncertain. Trimming left V 0 bases short and J 2 bases short, with 11 bases between. Germline CDR1 is MGHRA and CDR2 is YSYEKL. This CDR3 comprises 15 residues. The CDR3 DNA sequence: TGCGCCAGCAGCCAAGAATTGGACGGAACCTACGAGCAGTACGTC. This translates into CASSQELDGTYEQYV.

The V and J genes are TRBV6-1 and TRBJ1-5; 9 bases fit TRBD1. CDR1 is MNHNS, CDR2 SASEGT, per germline. This CDR3 comprises 19 residues. Trimming took 2 bases from V and 2 from J; bases not matched to a gene: 13. The CDR3 sequence is CASSENVWDRVKGNQPQHF. CDR3 bases: TGTGCCAGCAGTGAAAATGTATGGGACAGGGTAAAAGGCAATCAGCCCCAGCATTTT.